These T cell receptor beta chains were read from a single sample in a study of blood T cell repertoires in COVID-19. TCRdb's table, derived via immunoSEQ multiplex PCR, lists solely in-frame clones and lacks some. The sample includes 50,000 to 75,000 clones, about 76% of them seen just once. The sample was peripheral blood. The receptors come from a woman older than 75 with acute or convalescent COVID-19. The CDR3 runs from the conserved cysteine through the conserved F or W. Fields, in order: J gene, D gene, clone size, V gene, CDR3 protein, CDR3 DNA. D genes are given only for firm matches. Only some rows state a clone size, as once, few, many or a class for expanded clones.

J: TRBJ1-6
D: TRBD1
size: .
V: TRBV25-1
CDR3: CAISRGRCNSPLHF
DNA: TGTGCCATCTCTAGGGGGCGGTGTAATTCACCCCTCCACTTT

J: TRBJ2-6
D: .
size: few
V: TRBV18
CDR3: CASSSVSASGANVLTF
DNA: TGTGCCAGCTCAAGCGTCTCCGCCTCTGGGGCCAACGTCCTGACTTTC

J: TRBJ2-2
D: .
size: .
V: TRBV18
CDR3: CASSSEGGVDFRALFF
DNA: TGTGCCAGCTCATCAGAAGGAGGGGTGGACTTTCGGGCGCTGTTTTTT

J: TRBJ2-7
D: .
size: .
V: TRBV29-1
CDR3: CSVGVGVNYEQYF
DNA: TGCAGCGTTGGGGTAGGAGTCAACTACGAGCAGTACTTC

J: TRBJ1-6
D: .
size: .
V: TRBV2
CDR3: CASRGGSSYNSPLHF
DNA: TGTGCCAGCAGGGGGGGATCCTCCTATAATTCACCCCTCCACTTT

J: TRBJ2-7
D: .
size: .
V: TRBV5-5
CDR3: CASSLTAYEQYF
DNA: TGTGCCAGCAGCTTGACAGCCTACGAGCAGTACTTC

J: TRBJ1-3
D: .
size: .
V: TRBV28
CDR3: CASSGRSSGNTIYF
DNA: TGTGCCAGCTCAGGCAGATCCTCTGGAAACACCATATATTTT

J: TRBJ2-3
D: TRBD2
size: .
V: TRBV7-8
CDR3: CASSFPGLAGSETQYF
DNA: TGTGCCAGCAGTTTCCCCGGACTAGCGGGTTCGGAGACGCAGTATTTT

J: TRBJ1-2
D: .
size: .
V: TRBV28
CDR3: CASKWRGQGGVGYTF
DNA: TGTGCCAGCAAGTGGAGAGGGCAGGGAGGAGTTGGCTACACCTTC

J: TRBJ2-7
D: TRBD2
size: .
V: TRBV6-6
CDR3: CASTTPAGGGYEQYF
DNA: TGTGCCAGCACTACCCCAGCGGGAGGTGGGTACGAGCAGTACTTC

J: TRBJ2-1
D: TRBD2
size: .
V: TRBV28
CDR3: CASSARLAGWHYNEQFF
DNA: TGTGCCAGCAGTGCCCGACTAGCGGGATGGCACTACAATGAGCAGTTCTTC

J: TRBJ1-6
D: TRBD1
size: .
V: TRBV27
CDR3: CASSLRDRPNSPLHF
DNA: TGTGCCAGCAGTTTACGGGACAGGCCTAATTCACCCCTCCACTTT

J: TRBJ2-2
D: TRBD2
size: .
V: TRBV7-3
CDR3: CASSSRLAGATGELFF
DNA: TGTGCCAGCAGCTCCCGATTAGCGGGAGCGACCGGGGAGCTGTTTTTT

J: TRBJ1-1
D: TRBD1
size: .
V: TRBV5-1
CDR3: CASSTDRGGEAFF
DNA: TGCGCCAGCAGCACCGACAGGGGGGGTGAAGCTTTCTTT

J: TRBJ2-1
D: TRBD2
size: .
V: TRBV9
CDR3: CASSPQSSGVYNEQFF
DNA: TGTGCCAGCAGCCCTCAGAGTAGCGGGGTCTACAATGAGCAGTTCTTC

J: TRBJ2-1
D: .
size: .
V: TRBV7-6
CDR3: CASSLVGSDHNEQFF
DNA: TGTGCCAGCAGCTTAGTTGGTAGCGATCACAATGAGCAGTTCTTC

J: TRBJ2-7
D: TRBD2
size: once
V: TRBV4-3
CDR3: CASSQDLAGNSYEQYF
DNA: TGCGCCAGCAGCCAAGATCTAGCGGGCAACTCCTACGAGCAGTACTTC

J: TRBJ2-7
D: TRBD1
size: once
V: TRBV13
CDR3: CASSRTTGGYEQYF
DNA: TGTGCCAGCAGCCGAACTACAGGGGGCTACGAGCAGTACTTC

J: TRBJ2-1
D: .
size: .
V: TRBV27
CDR3: CASSPRLGYNEQFF
DNA: TGTGCCAGCAGTCCTCGACTAGGGTACAATGAGCAGTTCTTC

J: TRBJ2-1
D: TRBD1
size: .
V: TRBV20-1
CDR3: CSASNVDRGLGNEQFF
DNA: TGCAGTGCTAGTAATGTCGACAGGGGGCTTGGCAATGAGCAGTTCTTC

J: TRBJ1-4
D: .
size: .
V: TRBV27
CDR3: CASSLSGSNEKLFF
DNA: TGTGCCAGCAGTTTGTCCGGTTCAAATGAAAAACTGTTTTTT

J: TRBJ2-7
D: .
size: .
V: TRBV29-1
CDR3: CSAKGQGKYEQYF
DNA: TGCAGCGCTAAAGGTCAGGGGAAATACGAGCAGTACTTC

J: TRBJ1-2
D: .
size: many
V: TRBV5-6
CDR3: CASSLAGTINYGYTF
DNA: TGTGCCAGCAGCTTAGCCGGGACAATCAACTATGGCTACACCTTC

J: TRBJ2-2
D: TRBD2
size: .
V: TRBV9
CDR3: CASSVSLAGGSGELFF
DNA: TGTGCCAGCAGCGTCTCACTAGCGGGAGGTTCCGGGGAGCTGTTTTTT

J: TRBJ2-1
D: .
size: .
V: TRBV11-3
CDR3: CASSPRGLNNEQFF
DNA: TGTGCCAGCAGCCCCAGGGGCCTAAACAATGAGCAGTTCTTC

J: TRBJ2-5
D: TRBD2
size: .
V: TRBV10-3
CDR3: CAISPGTSTETQYF
DNA: TGTGCCATCAGTCCCGGGACTAGTACGGAGACCCAGTACTTC

J: TRBJ1-1
D: TRBD1
size: .
V: TRBV10-2
CDR3: CASKQGGGTEAFF
DNA: TGCGCCAGCAAACAGGGGGGAGGGACTGAAGCTTTCTTT

J: TRBJ1-2
D: .
size: .
V: TRBV6-6
CDR3: CLSRQANYGYTF
DNA: TGTCTCTCCCGACAGGCAAACTATGGCTACACCTTC

J: TRBJ1-2
D: TRBD1
size: once
V: TRBV5-5
CDR3: CASSSPGTGVGYGYTF
DNA: TGTGCCAGCAGCTCGCCCGGGACAGGGGTAGGCTATGGCTACACCTTC

J: TRBJ2-7
D: .
size: .
V: TRBV21-1
CDR3: CASSNNEQYF
DNA: TGTGCCAGCAGCAACAACGAGCAGTACTTC

J: TRBJ2-1
D: .
size: .
V: TRBV7-6
CDR3: CASSLGAGTVYNEQFF
DNA: TGTGCCAGCAGCTTAGGAGCGGGCACGGTTTACAATGAGCAGTTCTTC

J: TRBJ2-1
D: TRBD2
size: .
V: TRBV14
CDR3: CASSQDIAGVLEQFF
DNA: TGTGCCAGCAGCCAAGATATAGCGGGAGTCCTTGAGCAGTTCTTC

J: TRBJ1-1
D: .
size: once
V: TRBV5-1
CDR3: CASSPYGRGDTEAFF
DNA: TGCGCCAGCAGCCCGTACGGGAGGGGTGACACTGAAGCTTTCTTT

J: TRBJ1-4
D: TRBD1
size: few
V: TRBV27
CDR3: CASRGQGGIRGKLFF
DNA: TGTGCCAGCAGGGGACAGGGGGGGATTCGAGGAAAACTGTTTTTT

J: TRBJ1-1
D: TRBD1
size: few
V: TRBV29-1
CDR3: CSVGPGTVEAFF
DNA: TGCAGCGTTGGGCCCGGGACAGTAGAAGCTTTCTTT

J: TRBJ2-1
D: .
size: once
V: TRBV5-5
CDR3: CASNPGSPNNEQFF
DNA: TGTGCCAGCAACCCGGGATCTCCCAACAATGAGCAGTTCTTC

J: TRBJ2-1
D: TRBD2
size: once
V: TRBV7-3
CDR3: CASSLTGSGGYNEQFF
DNA: TGTGCCAGCAGCTTAACGGGGTCGGGAGGATACAATGAGCAGTTCTTC

J: TRBJ2-7
D: TRBD2
size: .
V: TRBV7-9
CDR3: CASSWEVAGGEQYF
DNA: TGTGCCAGCAGCTGGGAGGTGGCGGGAGGCGAGCAGTACTTC

J: TRBJ1-1
D: .
size: .
V: TRBV4-1
CDR3: CASSHGNTEAFF
DNA: TGCGCCAGCAGCCACGGGAACACTGAAGCTTTCTTT

J: TRBJ2-5
D: .
size: .
V: TRBV7-9
CDR3: CASSLGALQDQYF
DNA: TGTGCCAGCAGCTTAGGGGCCCTCCAAGACCAGTACTTC

J: TRBJ2-1
D: TRBD1
size: few
V: TRBV5-1
CDR3: CASSSGQGALDEQFF
DNA: TGCGCCAGCAGCAGCGGACAGGGGGCTCTGGATGAGCAGTTCTTC

J: TRBJ2-5
D: TRBD2
size: .
V: TRBV5-1
CDR3: CASSFSSGQETQYF
DNA: TGCGCCAGCAGCTTTTCTAGCGGTCAAGAGACCCAGTACTTC

J: TRBJ2-7
D: TRBD1
size: .
V: TRBV2
CDR3: CASRPTGTYEQYF
DNA: TGTGCCAGCAGACCGACAGGGACCTACGAGCAGTACTTC

J: TRBJ2-1
D: .
size: .
V: TRBV5-5
CDR3: CASSLEWRGQFF
DNA: TGTGCCAGCAGCTTGGAGTGGAGAGGGCAGTTCTTC

J: TRBJ1-2
D: TRBD1
size: .
V: TRBV28
CDR3: CASRHSSGGARGYTF
DNA: TGTGCCAGCAGGCACTCCTCAGGGGGCGCGAGGGGCTACACCTTC

J: TRBJ2-3
D: .
size: .
V: TRBV18
CDR3: CASSSVGTDTQYF
DNA: TGTGCCAGCTCCAGCGTCGGGACAGATACGCAGTATTTT

J: TRBJ2-1
D: .
size: .
V: TRBV5-4
CDR3: CASRAGLGDSYNEQFF
DNA: TGTGCCAGCAGGGCCGGCCTCGGGGACTCCTACAATGAGCAGTTCTTC

J: TRBJ1-1
D: TRBD1
size: once
V: TRBV6-5
CDR3: CASRRQGEAFF
DNA: TGTGCCAGCAGACGACAGGGTGAAGCTTTCTTT

J: TRBJ1-1
D: TRBD1
size: .
V: TRBV5-1
CDR3: CASSLEGQGSTEAFF
DNA: TGCGCCAGCAGCTTGGAGGGACAGGGGAGCACTGAAGCTTTCTTT

J: TRBJ2-3
D: TRBD2
size: .
V: TRBV5-6
CDR3: CASSLGLAGARTDTQYF
DNA: TGTGCCAGCAGCCTGGGACTAGCGGGGGCTCGCACAGATACGCAGTATTTT

J: TRBJ1-2
D: .
size: .
V: TRBV20-1
CDR3: CSASLTWAGYGYTF
DNA: TGCAGTGCTAGTCTTACTTGGGCAGGCTATGGCTACACCTTC

J: TRBJ1-1
D: .
size: few
V: TRBV27
CDR3: CASSLLGARRGTEAFF
DNA: TGTGCCAGCAGTTTACTGGGGGCCCGACGGGGCACTGAAGCTTTCTTT

J: TRBJ1-1
D: .
size: .
V: TRBV7-7
CDR3: CASSLTENTEAFF
DNA: TGTGCTAGCAGCTTAACTGAGAACACTGAAGCTTTCTTT

J: TRBJ2-7
D: TRBD1
size: .
V: TRBV11-2
CDR3: CASSTGQQASYEQYF
DNA: TGTGCCAGCTCCACGGGACAGCAAGCCTCCTACGAGCAGTACTTC